What follows are 8 T cell receptor beta chains derived from one specimen sequenced in a study of follicular helper T cells after annual influenza vaccination. This sample's time point: 2013-2014 season, 7 days after vaccination. The data were produced by immunoSEQ multiplex PCR, yet TCRdb's version contains in-frame clones alone and is incomplete. The sample yields 9,500 to 10,000 clones, roughly four fifths seen once. Here the sequenced sample was CXCR5- memory CD4+ T cells sorted from blood, taken 7 days after influenza vaccination. The receptor source for this set is an adult who received the influenza vaccine.

V is TRBV28 and J is TRBJ2-5, with D perhaps given as TRBD1 or TRBD2 (6 bases each). The germline CDR1 and CDR2 sequences are MDHEN and SYDVKM. With 2 bases removed from V and 4 bases from J, the gap between germline ends came to 17 bases. CDR3 size: 16 residues. This chain's CDR3 is CASSLGGGGRGETQYF. CDR3 DNA sequence: TGTGCCAGCAGTTTAGGGGGCGGAGGGCGCGGAGAGACCCAGTACTTC.

The chain carries TRBV19 and TRBJ2-5, with D uncertain. Per germline, CDR1 LNHDA and CDR2 SQIVND (reference sequence). V was trimmed by 2 bases and J by 1 base, leaving 5 bases between them. This CDR3 region has 13 residues. CDR3 bases: TGTGCCAGTAGTATATCGAGCCAAGAGACCCAGTACTTC. Encoded protein: CASSISSQETQYF.

Note on this clone: The same CDR3 arises from other DNA sequences in this sample as well. The chain joins TRBV5-1 to TRBJ1-1; D is uncertain. V lost 0 bases to trimming and J lost 2 bases, with 8 bases between them. The CDR3 runs 14 residues. Germline loops: CDR1 SGHRS, CDR2 YFSETQ. As DNA, the CDR3 is TGCGCCAGCAGCTTGGAAGTCAGCAACACTGAAGCTTTCTTT. Protein sequence: CASSLEVSNTEAFF.

This rearrangement joins TRBV10-3 to TRBJ2-5, with D unresolved. Germline CDR1 is ENHRY and CDR2 is SYGVKD. The CDR3 has 12 amino acids. V was clipped by 3 bases and J by 2 bases, with 4 bases between them. The CDR3: CAISDRQETQYF. CDR3 in DNA: TGTGCCATCAGTGACAGACAAGAGACCCAGTACTTC.

The chain couples TRBV28 to TRBJ1-4; 7 positions agree with TRBD1. Germline assignment: CDR1 MDHEN and CDR2 SYDVKM. This CDR3 is built from 15 residues. V lost 8 bases and J lost 5; bases outside the gene matches: 11. This chain's CDR3 is CASLGKTGPNEKLFF. The DNA for the CDR3 is TGTGCCAGCCTTGGTAAGACAGGGCCGAATGAAAAACTGTTTTTT. Based on the CDR3 plus reference TRBV28 and TRBJ1-4, the full variable domain is DVKVTQSSRYLVKRTGEKVFLECVQDMDHENMFWYRQDPGLGLRLIYFSYDVKMKEKGDIPEGYSVSREKKERFSLILESASTNQTSMYLCASLGKTGPNEKLFFGSGTQLSVL.

This clone appeared a single time. The V and J genes are TRBV28 and TRBJ2-4, with D unclear. Germline assignment: CDR1 MDHEN and CDR2 SYDVKM. This CDR3 region has 14 residues. V was shortened by 5 bases and J by 1 base, with 9 bases between the two germline ends. The CDR3 is CASSPGGAKNIQYF. For the CDR3, the DNA is TGTGCCAGCAGTCCCGGCGGCGCCAAAAACATTCAGTACTTC.

The genes are TRBV7-9 and TRBJ1-3; a possible D gene is TRBD1 (6 bases). Germline V gene data show CDR1 as SEHNR and CDR2 as FQNEAQ (reference sequence). The CDR3 runs to 16 residues. V lost 0 bases and J 0 bases, leaving 9 bases between the germline ends. CDR3 region: CASSLAGAGSGNTIYF. CDR3 DNA: TGTGCCAGCAGCTTAGCGGGGGCAGGCTCTGGAAACACCATATATTTT.

This clone was found a few times. This chain connects TRBV7-9 to TRBJ1-6; weak D call: TRBD1 (5 bases). This CDR3 is built from 15 residues. V lost 2 bases to trimming and J lost 6 bases, with 11 bases between them. CDR1 is SEHNR, CDR2 FQNEAQ, per germline (reference sequence). CDR3 loop: CASSLQGSANSPLHF. CDR3 bases: TGTGCCAGCAGCTTACAGGGCAGCGCTAATTCACCCCTCCACTTT.